Below, 3 T cell receptor beta chains from the same sample are listed, as sequenced in a study of neurological immune-mediated disorders. TCRdb processed the 5' RACE reads anew with MiXCR; each CDR3 protein has one entry. The sample includes about 48,000 distinct CDR3 sequences, about 23% of them seen just once. The sequenced material came from PBMCs. These receptor sequences come from a woman aged 70-85 years in good health.

V is TRBV5-1 and J is TRBJ1-1, with a weak D call TRBD1 (6 bases). CDR3 size: 13 residues. Trimming removed 1 base at V and 5 bases at J, with 9 bases between. Per the germline V gene, CDR1 is SGHRS and CDR2 is YFSETQ. The CDR3 coding sequence is TGCGCCAGCAGCTTGCAGGGGAGGACTGAAGCTTTCTTT. This sequence encodes CASSLQGRTEAFF.

The sample holds many counts of this clonotype. The V and J genes are TRBV5-1 and TRBJ2-5; 11 bases line up with TRBD2. J gave up 1 base and V 4 bases, and 6 bases lay outside the gene matches. CDR1 is SGHRS, CDR2 YFSETQ, per germline. The CDR3 extends over 16 amino acids. The chain's CDR3 is CASSITTSGGQETQYF. The CDR3 bases are TGCGCCAGCAGCATAACTACTAGCGGGGGCCAAGAGACCCAGTACTTC.

This clonotype was recorded a few times. Here the CDR3 DNA reads TGCAGTGCTAGAGACCTAGCGGACCAAGAGACCCAGTACTTC. It translates to CSARDLADQETQYF. V and J are TRBV20-1 and TRBJ2-5; 7 bases fit TRBD2. J gave up 0 bases and V 0 bases, and 1 base lay outside the gene matches. The V gene's germline CDR1 is DFQATT and CDR2 SNEGSKA (reference sequence). This CDR3 spans 14 amino acids.